This T cell receptor (beta chain) was sequenced in a study of control samples from healthy donors and cancer patients (dated by TCRdb to about 2020). For this clone: Its antigen specificity is not known. No much larger clone is present one base from it, and per-base qualities are unavailable.

V is cut by 4 bases and J by 2 bases, and the space between the germline ends is 12 bases. From its cysteine to its phenylalanine, the CDR3 spans 13 amino acids. The entry retains the CDR3 DNA only, 39 bases that are in frame from base 1. CDR1 SQVTM and CDR2 ANQGSEA were looked up in the germline V gene. The library was prepared using the immunoSEQ multiplex PCR assay. TCRdb mirrors the immuneACCESS table, restricted to in-frame sequences. Some clones are absent from its copies; in checked studies, under half trace to an unresolved V gene, and the reason for the others is unknown. This sample has roughly 12,000 clones in its table, and roughly 94% of those were observed once. Of the sample, roughly a quarter falls within the top ten clones.

The receptor was isolated from a man aged 65-85 years with head and neck cancer. The sequencing input was PBMCs. The rearrangement joined TRBV29-1 to TRBJ2-7, with TRBD1 perhaps the D gene, on 6 matching bases. The bases are TGCAGCGTTGTGAGGGGGAACACCTACGAGCAGTACTTC. Translated, this is CSVVRGNTYEQYF.